These 3 T cell receptor beta chains came from one sample sequenced in a study of identical twins. One entry per CDR3 protein, called by TCRdb with MiXCR from the 5' RACE reads. Here the sample spans 650,000 to 750,000 distinct CDR3 sequences, 21% being singletons. These same records also appear under a second study, on T cells expressing NK-cell markers.

Sequenced input: PBMCs. The receptors here all came from a woman aged 18-35 years in good health.

The chain links TRBV5-5 to TRBJ2-7; D is unresolved. Trimming took 4 bases from V and 2 from J, leaving 16 bases between them. From germline, CDR1 is SGHKS and CDR2 YYEKEE (reference sequence). The CDR3 loop spans 15 amino acids. The CDR3 nucleotides read TGTGCCAGCAGCCAGACACTTGTATTCACCTACGAGCAGTACTTC. It translates to CASSQTLVFTYEQYF.

This chain uses TRBV20-1 with TRBJ1-2; D remains unclear. Germline-derived CDR1 and CDR2 are DFQATT and SNEGSKA (reference sequence). This CDR3 spans 11 amino acids. Trimming cost V 3 bases and J 8 bases, with 10 bases left between them. The CDR3 region is CSASLPSGYTF. CDR3 DNA: TGCAGTGCTAGTCTCCCCTCAGGCTACACCTTC.

The chain joins TRBV6-1 to TRBJ2-3; D gene unclear. Germline CDR1 MNHNS, CDR2 SASEGT. Between the trimmed V and J ends, which lost 2 bases and 0 bases, there was a span of 21 bases. The CDR3 has 19 amino acids. CDR3 loop: CASSERNNELISSTDTQYF. The CDR3 nucleotides read TGTGCCAGCAGTGAACGGAACAACGAACTTATTTCTAGCACAGATACGCAGTATTTT.